This entry lists 23 T cell receptor beta chains sequenced from one sample in a study of esophageal squamous cell carcinoma under preoperative chemotherapy (dated by TCRdb to the late 2010s). Interpreted using the paper, the time point label stands for: after preoperative PTX-NDP chemotherapy. Libraries were prepared through PCR. These reads were obtained on a HiSeq X Ten. TCRdb trimmed public reads at Q25 via fastp, called clones via MiXCR and kept in-frame beta chains. Every CDR3 protein is listed once, alongside the most common genes and DNA of its rows. The sample profile shows about 32,000 distinct CDR3 sequences; around 50% of them were found once. The top ten clones comprise 23% of the sample. The sample was acquired from a patient given preoperative chemotherapy. All receptors come from a human donor with esophageal squamous cell carcinoma. The donor label of this sample is uncertain.

This clonotype appeared many times. The chain is built from TRBV7-3 and TRBJ2-5; the D call may be TRBD1 or TRBD2 (5 bases each). CDR3 length: 18 amino acids. Germline CDR1 SGHTA, CDR2 FQGTGA. The germline V and J ends were trimmed by 2 bases and 11 bases, with 30 bases remaining between them. CDR3 protein: CASSLYDMGDTGLNEQYF. CDR3 bases: TGTGCCAGCAGCTTATACGACATGGGAGACACAGGACTCAATGAGCAGTACTTC.

At least ten counts were recorded for this clonotype. The genes are TRBV12-3 or TRBV12-4 and TRBJ2-2; either TRBD1 or TRBD2 may supply D (6 bases each). Between the trimmed V and J ends, which lost 3 bases and 8 bases, there was a span of 13 bases. The CDR3 runs to 14 residues. The CDR3 here is CASSFLGGKGELFF. DNA of the CDR3: TGTGCCAGCAGTTTCCTAGGGGGGAAGGGGGAGCTGTTTTTT.

This clonotype was detected ten times or more. The chain couples TRBV7-9 to TRBJ1-4; 8 bases are shared with TRBD1. V lost 5 bases to trimming and J lost 7 bases; unmatched junction nucleotides: 9. Germline V lookup: CDR1 SEHNR, CDR2 FQNEAQ (reference sequence). This CDR3 spans 15 amino acids. The CDR3 region has the DNA TGTGCCAGCAGCACTCCAGGGGGCGCAGGTGAAAAACTGTTTTTT. This codes for CASSTPGGAGEKLFF.

This clonotype has a count of ten or more. The rearrangement links TRBV7-2 to TRBJ2-7; 13 bases match TRBD2. Germline CDR1 SGHTA, CDR2 FQGNSA. Germline trimming cut 4 bases from V and 5 bases from J; bases unmatched to any gene: 14. This CDR3 spans 18 amino acids. The CDR3 here is CASSSKLRRLAGGNEQYF. Here the CDR3 DNA reads TGTGCCAGCAGCTCGAAGTTAAGAAGACTAGCGGGGGGTAACGAGCAGTACTTC.

This clonotype was seen a single time. The chain joins TRBV6-2 or TRBV6-3 to TRBJ2-5; 8 bases map to TRBD2. V lost 8 bases to trimming and J lost 3 bases; unmatched junction nucleotides: 14. There are 16 residues in the CDR3. The germline V gene encodes CDR1 MNHEY and CDR2 SVGEGT. CDR3 amino acids: CASAGIGGGDKETQYF. The DNA for the CDR3 is TGTGCCAGCGCGGGGATCGGGGGGGGTGACAAAGAGACCCAGTACTTC.

As for this clonotype: The junction differs from germline at one of its ends, possibly a read error. The chain employs TRBV7-2 and TRBJ2-4; D is unclear. This CDR3 has 12 residues. Germline lookup yields CDR1 SGHTA and CDR2 FQGNSA. Here the CDR3 reads CAGSLARNTQYF. For the CDR3, the DNA is TGTGCCGGCAGCTTAGCCAGGAATACGCAGTACTTC.

V usage is TRBV7-9 and J usage is TRBJ2-7; D tentatively fits TRBD1 or TRBD2 (5 bases each). Germline V gives CDR1 SEHNR, CDR2 FQNEAQ (reference sequence). The CDR3 consists of 14 residues. The V end was cut by 1 base, the J end by 5 bases, with 12 bases between. CDR3 in DNA: TGTGCCAGCAGCTTAGGGGGAGTGACAGACGAGCAGTACTTC. Translation gives CASSLGGVTDEQYF.

This clonotype is medium-sized by share. The V gene is TRBV12-3 or TRBV12-4, the J gene TRBJ2-5; the D gene is possibly TRBD1 (7 bases). The J call may not be correct, given that the DNA end is closer to TRBJ2-7. The CDR3 totals 13 residues. CDR3 nucleotide sequence: TGTGCCAGCAGTTTCCAGCAGGGGGGCGAGCAGTACTTC. It translates to CASSFQQGGEQYF.

The V and J genes are TRBV7-2 and TRBJ2-3; TRBD2 matches at 7 bases. The DNA matches TRBJ2-5 better at its end, which makes the J call doubtful. This CDR3 has 15 residues. Germline lookup yields CDR1 SGHTA and CDR2 FQGNSA. DNA of the CDR3: TGTGCCAGGGGCTTAGGGGCGGGGGACCAGGATACCCAGTACTTC. Translation gives CARGLGAGDQDTQYF.

This clonotype was recorded a few times. V usage is TRBV7-2 and J usage is TRBJ2-2, with D perhaps TRBD2 (5 bases). V lost 0 bases to trimming and J lost 6 bases, with 5 bases between them. The CDR3 extends over 13 amino acids. CDR1 and CDR2 from the germline V gene are SGHTA and FQGNSA. CDR3 loop: CASSLARAGELFF. The CDR3, as DNA: TGTGCCAGCAGCTTAGCGAGGGCCGGGGAGCTGTTTTTT. Combining the CDR3 with reference TRBV7-2 and TRBJ2-2 gives the whole variable domain GAGVSQSPSNKVTEKGKDVELRCDPISGHTALYWYRQSLGQGLEFLIYFQGNSAPDKSGLPSDRFSAERTGGSVSTLTIQRTQQEDSAVYLCASSLARAGELFFGEGSRLTVL.

The rearrangement joins TRBV7-3 to TRBJ2-1, with D perhaps assigned TRBD1 or TRBD2 (5 bases each). The DNA end is a closer match to TRBJ2-7, so the J assignment may be wrong. CDR3 size: 16 residues. Germline V lookup: CDR1 SGHTA, CDR2 FQGTGA. CDR3 region: CASREPLAVRDDAQYF. Here the CDR3 DNA reads TGTGCCAGCAGGGAGCCCCTGGCGGTGAGGGACGATGCGCAGTACTTC.

The chain couples TRBV7-2 to TRBJ2-5; unclear D gene. Germline CDR1 is SGHTA and CDR2 is FQGNSA. Trimming left V 5 bases short and J 0 bases short, with 13 bases between. The CDR3 consists of 15 residues. CDR3: CASSVGPLYQETQYF. The CDR3 coding sequence is TGTGCCAGCAGCGTAGGTCCGCTGTACCAAGAGACCCAGTACTTC.

On this clonotype: One end of the junction does not line up with germline, which may come from a read error. J is TRBJ2-2 and V is TRBV7-8, with TRBD2 matching over 8 bases. Germline values: CDR1 SGHVS, CDR2 FQNEAQ. This CDR3 has 16 residues. As DNA, the CDR3 is TGTGCCAGCAGGCGCCTCGGGGGGGCGAGCACCGGGGAGCAGTTTTTT. Its protein product is CASRRLGGASTGEQFF.

This clonotype was picked up one time. This chain joins TRBV6-1 and TRBJ2-1; weak D call: TRBD1 (6 bases). The J call is doubtful: the DNA matches TRBJ2-7 better. Germline CDR1 MNHNS, CDR2 SASEGT. This CDR3 contains 14 residues. CDR3 sequence (DNA): TGTGCCAGCAGTAGGGGCAGGGGCACCTACGAGCAGTACTTC. Protein: CASSRGRGTYEQYF.

Only a few counts were recorded for this clonotype. The chain combines TRBV4-2 with TRBJ2-3, with D uncertain. Per germline, CDR1 LGHNA and CDR2 YNFKEQ. Trimming stripped 1 base from V and 3 bases from J, with 2 bases between. This CDR3 is 12 amino acids long. The CDR3 DNA is TGTGCCAGCAGCCAAGTAACAGATACGCAGTATTTT. Its protein is CASSQVTDTQYF.

With regard to this clonotype: One end of the junction fails to match germline, which may point to a read error. This rearrangement joins TRBV12-3 or TRBV12-4 to TRBJ2-2, with D perhaps assigned TRBD1 or TRBD2 (5 bases each). The CDR3 contains 15 residues. The CDR3: CASSLGGVSTDALYF. In DNA, the CDR3 is TGTGCCAGCAGTTTAGGAGGGGTGAGCACCGATGCGCTGTATTTT.

This clonotype showed up many times. The chain has TRBV7-8 and TRBJ2-5; the D is unclear. In germline, CDR1 is SGHVS, CDR2 FQNEAQ. This CDR3 contains 13 residues. The V gene lost 0 bases and the J gene lost 5 bases, with 7 bases spanning the gap. CDR3 bases: TGTGCCAGCAGCTTAGCGCTGATGGAGACCCAGTACTTC. It encodes CASSLALMETQYF. Together with reference TRBV7-8 and TRBJ2-5, the CDR3 gives the full variable domain: GAGVSQSPRYKVAKRGQDVALRCDPISGHVSLFWYQQALGQGPEFLTYFQNEAQLDKSGLPSDRFFAERPEGSVSTLKIQRTQQEDSAVYLCASSLALMETQYFGPGTRLLVL.

Sample share makes this clonotype medium-sized. The V call is TRBV12-5, the J call TRBJ2-7; tentatively, D is TRBD1 or TRBD2 (5 bases each). Germline CDR1 reads LGHNT; CDR2 reads FRNRAP. V was cut by 2 bases and J by 2 bases, with 13 bases left in between. The CDR3 is 15 amino acids. CDR3 sequence (DNA): TGTGCTAGTGGTTTGTGGGGAAGAGGGGCCTACGAGCAGTACTTC. The encoded protein is CASGLWGRGAYEQYF. The variable domain in full, completed from reference TRBV12-5 and TRBJ2-7, reads DARVTQTPRHKVTEMGQEVTMRCQPILGHNTVFWYRQTMMQGLELLAYFRNRAPLDDSGMPKDRFSAEMPDATLATLKIQPSEPRDSAVYFCASGLWGRGAYEQYFGPGTRLTVT.

This clonotype was detected ten times or more. The CDR3 DNA follows: TGTGCCAGCAGCTTTTTTCGGGATTCCTACGAGCAGTACTTC. This codes for CASSFFRDSYEQYF. This chain connects TRBV7-2 to TRBJ2-7; D is possibly TRBD2 (5 bases). V lost 3 bases to trimming and J lost 1 base, with 10 bases between them. Germline V CDR1 and CDR2: SGHTA, FQGNSA. The CDR3 is made up of 14 amino acids. The full variable domain, rest sourced from reference TRBV7-2 and TRBJ2-7, is GAGVSQSPSNKVTEKGKDVELRCDPISGHTALYWYRQSLGQGLEFLIYFQGNSAPDKSGLPSDRFSAERTGGSVSTLTIQRTQQEDSAVYLCASSFFRDSYEQYFGPGTRLTVT.

This clonotype was seen once. At one end the junction does not follow the germline gene, possibly because of a read error. V and J are TRBV7-2 and TRBJ2-4, with a tentative D call TRBD2 (5 bases). The CDR3 is 16 amino acids. The germline V gene encodes CDR1 SGHTA and CDR2 FQGNSA. The CDR3 loop is CASSFTRLGAKNTQYF. The CDR3 nucleotides are TGTGCCAGCAGCTTTACGCGGCTGGGAGCCAAAAACACGCAGTATTTC.

By share of the sample, this clonotype is medium-sized. The chain joins TRBV7-2 to TRBJ2-1; TRBD1 is a possible D gene (7 bases). The CDR3 length is 15 residues. The germline V and J ends were trimmed by 1 base and 12 bases, with 19 bases remaining between them. Germline loops: CDR1 SGHTA, CDR2 FQGNSA. CDR3 sequence reads: CASSLDVWGAGGQFF. The CDR3 DNA follows: TGTGCCAGCAGCTTAGACGTATGGGGGGCAGGGGGGCAGTTCTTC.

The rearrangement links TRBV10-2 to TRBJ2-3, with D possibly being TRBD2 (5 bases). Trimming shortened V by 11 bases and J by 5 bases, and 20 bases separated the two germline ends. The CDR3 loop spans 14 amino acids. Germline values: CDR1 WSHSY, CDR2 SAAADI. As DNA, the CDR3 is TGCGCCGGCACTGGGGAGTCTGCCATAGATACGCAGTATTTT. Protein sequence: CAGTGESAIDTQYF.

The J gene is TRBJ2-5, the V gene TRBV11-3, with 9 bases fitting TRBD2. CDR1 and CDR2 from the germline V gene are SGHNT and YENEEA. The CDR3 runs 15 residues. The ends lost 5 bases at V and 2 bases at J; junction bases unmatched: 6. CDR3 residues: CASSHWTSAQETQYF. The CDR3 bases are TGTGCCAGCAGCCACTGGACTAGCGCGCAAGAGACCCAGTACTTC.